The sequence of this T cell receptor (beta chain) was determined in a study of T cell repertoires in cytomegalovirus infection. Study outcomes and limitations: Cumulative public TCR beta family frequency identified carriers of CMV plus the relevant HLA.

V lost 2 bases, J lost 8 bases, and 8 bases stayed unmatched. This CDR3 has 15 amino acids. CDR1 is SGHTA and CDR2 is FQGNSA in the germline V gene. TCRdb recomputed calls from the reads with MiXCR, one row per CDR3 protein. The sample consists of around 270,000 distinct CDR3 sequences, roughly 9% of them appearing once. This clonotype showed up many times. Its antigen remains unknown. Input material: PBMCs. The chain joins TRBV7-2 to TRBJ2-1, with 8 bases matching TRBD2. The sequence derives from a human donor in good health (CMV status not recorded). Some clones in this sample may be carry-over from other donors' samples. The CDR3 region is CASSLSGRKMDEQFF. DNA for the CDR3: TGTGCCAGCAGCTTAAGCGGGAGAAAAATGGATGAGCAGTTCTTC.